This section outlines one T cell receptor (beta chain) sequence together with its context. Germline V gives CDR1 SGHRS, CDR2 YFSETQ. V gave up 0 bases and J gave up 0 bases, with 16 bases separating them. This CDR3 contains 17 residues. The data originate from a study of blood T cell repertoires in COVID-19. Study-wide background: Spain, Italy and the United States supplied samples that represented acute and convalescent COVID-19. The analysed material was cDNA or gDNA that came from T cells, B-cell-depleted T cells, or PBMCs.

Per the original data handling: Estimation of nucleated cell counts relied on the amplification of reference gene primers. Here immunoSEQ multiplex PCR was the method, and the copy in TCRdb shows in-frame clones only, minus some. For V, J and clone size, that table is used; D and trimming come from the DNA. The profile shows around 200,000 clones, about 85% of them singletons. The source of this sequence is a man in his forties with acute or convalescent COVID-19. V is TRBV5-1 and J is TRBJ2-7; D may be TRBD2 (6 bases). Material for sequencing was peripheral blood. The CDR3 protein is CASSLDLGGTNSYEQYF. As DNA, the CDR3 is TGCGCCAGCAGCTTGGATCTGGGCGGGACGAACTCCTACGAGCAGTACTTC.